The 28 T cell receptor beta chains in this list originate from one sample, sequenced in a study of molecular identifiers for immune sequencing clone quantification. TCRdb ran MiXCR on the PCR reads and lists one entry per CDR3 protein. The table includes 600,000 to 650,000 distinct CDR3 sequences, about 20% detected once. The sample taken for sequencing was naive CD8+ T cells from blood, with Jurkat cell RNA spiked in. Sample subset: FACS-sorted CD8+CD4-CCR7+CD45RA+ naive T cells. The receptors derive from a human donor in good health. Some libraries in this study had Jurkat cell RNA spiked in.

For this clonotype: This could be a read error, since a much larger clone is one nucleotide away. The chain is built from TRBV20-1 and TRBJ2-2; D tentatively reads TRBD1 or TRBD2 (5 bases each). This CDR3 has 13 amino acids. Germline V gene data show CDR1 as DFQATT and CDR2 as SNEGSKA (reference sequence). As DNA, the CDR3 is TGCGCACTCAGGGACCTGAACACCGGGGAGCTGTTTTTT. Encoded protein: CALRDLNTGELFF.

The table lists this clonotype with many counts. The chain recombines TRBV9 with TRBJ2-1; 7 bases are shared with TRBD2. V shed 3 bases, J shed 7 bases, and the junction held 10 bases outside the gene matches. Germline values: CDR1 SGDLS, CDR2 YYNGEE. The CDR3 loop spans 15 amino acids. The CDR3 region is CASSETSDLYNEQFF. CDR3 nucleotide sequence: TGTGCCAGCAGCGAAACTAGCGACCTATATAATGAGCAGTTCTTC.

Notes on this clonotype: Since a much larger clone is just one base distant, this may be a read error. The V call is TRBV9, the J call TRBJ2-3; D gene ambiguous. Germline V gene data show CDR1 as SGDLS and CDR2 as YYNGEE. The CDR3 contains 17 residues. V was trimmed by 6 bases and J by 6 bases, leaving 26 bases between them. The CDR3 nucleotides are TGTGCCAGCAATGGATTTGGATCCAGTTTAAGTTCGGATACGCAGTATTTT. Translated: CASNGFGSSLSSDTQYF.

The rearrangement links TRBV3-1 to TRBJ2-3, with 15 bases fitting TRBD2. This CDR3 comprises 18 residues. V shed 6 bases, J shed 0 bases, and the junction held 7 bases outside the gene matches. The V gene's germline CDR1 is LGHDT and CDR2 YNNKEL (reference sequence). As DNA, the CDR3 is TGTGCCAGCAGGCGACGGGGACTAGCGGGGGGAAGCACAGATACGCAGTATTTT. Amino acids: CASRRRGLAGGSTDTQYF.

A note on this clonotype: With a much larger clone just one base away, this may be a read error. The rearrangement links TRBV19 to TRBJ2-3; possible D gene TRBD1, 6 bases. V was cut by 7 bases and J by 1 base, with 15 bases left in between. The CDR3 consists of 15 residues. Per germline, CDR1 LNHDA and CDR2 SQIVND (reference sequence). CDR3: CASTQGSRGTDTQYF. The DNA for the CDR3 is TGTGCCAGTACCCAGGGGTCAAGAGGCACAGATACGCAGTATTTT.

This clonotype was detected ten times or more. V usage is TRBV4-3 and J usage is TRBJ2-7; possibly TRBD1 or TRBD2 for D (5 bases each). The V end was cut by 4 bases, the J end by 7 bases, with 17 bases between. CDR1 is LGHNA, CDR2 YSLEER, per germline. CDR3 length: 14 residues. The CDR3 DNA sequence: TGCGCCAGCAGCCCGTATCCGGGGCATTGGGAGCAGTACTTC. It codes for CASSPYPGHWEQYF.

This clonotype was picked up many times. The gene calls are TRBV15 and TRBJ2-1, with 9 positions matching TRBD1. The V gene end was trimmed by 3 bases and the J gene end by 8 bases; junction bases not matched to a gene: 2. The CDR3 runs 13 residues. In germline, CDR1 is LNHNV, CDR2 YYDKDF (reference sequence). The CDR3 loop reads CATSRRTGDEQFF. In DNA form, the CDR3 reads TGTGCCACCAGCAGGAGGACAGGGGATGAGCAGTTCTTC. Together with reference TRBV15 and TRBJ2-1, the CDR3 gives the full variable domain: DAMVIQNPRYQVTQFGKPVTLSCSQTLNHNVMYWYQQKSSQAPKLLFHYYDKDFNNEADTPDNFQSRRPNTSFCFLDIRSPGLGDTAMYLCATSRRTGDEQFFGPGTRLTVL.

The table lists this clonotype with many counts. The chain is built from TRBV16 and TRBJ1-1, with unresolved D. Trimming took 3 bases from V and 4 from J, leaving 15 bases between them. Germline CDR1 is KGHSY and CDR2 is FQNENV. The CDR3 is 15 residues long. CDR3 bases: TGTGCCAGCAGCCACGTTCGGGCCTCAATCACTGAAGCTTTCTTT. It specifies CASSHVRASITEAFF.

This clonotype was picked up a small number of times. The J gene is TRBJ1-2, the V gene TRBV7-9, with TRBD1 as a possible D gene (5 bases). The CDR3 sequence is 14 residues long. The ends were cut back, 2 bases at V and 5 bases at J, with 12 bases in the middle. The germline V gene encodes CDR1 SEHNR and CDR2 FQNEAQ (reference sequence). CDR3 DNA sequence: TGTGCCAGCAGCTTAAAATCGGCAGGGTATGGCTACACCTTC. Its translation: CASSLKSAGYGYTF.

This clonotype was seen many times. The genes are TRBV6-2 or TRBV6-3 and TRBJ2-2, with TRBD2 identical over 9 bases. The CDR3 length is 16 residues. Per the germline V gene, CDR1 is MNHEY and CDR2 is SVGEGT. Trimming removed 5 bases from V and 4 bases from J; junction bases left unmatched: 8. For the CDR3, the DNA is TGTGCCAGCAGTCCCTGGACTAGCGCCTCCACCGGGGAGCTGTTTTTT. Its protein is CASSPWTSASTGELFF.

This clonotype was seen ten or more times. This chain links TRBV7-2 with TRBJ2-7, with TRBD1 as a possible D gene (7 bases). The CDR3 loop spans 13 amino acids. Germline V gene lookup returns CDR1 SGHTA and CDR2 FQGNSA. Trimming left V 5 bases short and J 3 bases short, with 11 bases between. The CDR3 loop reads CASSPGGLYEQYF. DNA of the CDR3: TGTGCCAGCAGCCCAGGGGGGCTCTACGAGCAGTACTTC. Supplemented by reference TRBV7-2 and TRBJ2-7, the full variable domain reads GAGVSQSPSNKVTEKGKDVELRCDPISGHTALYWYRQSLGQGLEFLIYFQGNSAPDKSGLPSDRFSAERTGGSVSTLTIQRTQQEDSAVYLCASSPGGLYEQYFGPGTRLTVT.

Points on this clonotype: This clone may be a read error of a much larger clone one base away. This chain links TRBV13 with TRBJ1-1; 7 nucleotides match TRBD1. V gave up 5 bases and J gave up 1 base; unmatched junction bases: 7. CDR3 length equals 15 residues. In germline, CDR1 is PRHDT, CDR2 FYEKMQ (reference sequence). As DNA, the CDR3 is TGTGCCAGCAGCCAGGGGGGAGTAAAGAACACTGAAGCTTTCTTT. Its translation: CASSQGGVKNTEAFF.

This clonotype was counted many times. The chain links TRBV9 to TRBJ1-1; a weak D match, TRBD1 (6 bases). CDR3 size: 15 residues. The V gene lost 4 bases and the J gene lost 5 bases, with 18 bases spanning the gap. The germline CDR1 and CDR2 sequences are SGDLS and YYNGEE. The CDR3 spells CASSPINGGETEAFF. In DNA, the CDR3 is TGTGCCAGCAGCCCCATTAACGGGGGCGAGACTGAAGCTTTCTTT.

This clonotype came up many times. The chain has TRBV5-1 and TRBJ2-5, with 10 bases identical to TRBD1. CDR3 length: 16 amino acids. Germline assignment: CDR1 SGHRS and CDR2 YFSETQ. V shed 0 bases and J 0 bases; nucleotides not matched to a gene: 2. Here the CDR3 DNA reads TGCGCCAGCAGCTTGGCGGACAGGGGGAACCAAGAGACCCAGTACTTC. Protein: CASSLADRGNQETQYF.

Many counts were recorded for this clonotype. The rearrangement uses TRBV6-5 and TRBJ2-5; TRBD1 matches at 9 bases. Germline CDR1 MNHEY, CDR2 SVGAGI. Germline trimming cut 1 base from V and 0 bases from J; bases unmatched to any gene: 3. CDR3 length: 16 residues. The chain's CDR3 is CASSYWTGDHQETQYF. The CDR3 DNA follows: TGTGCCAGCAGTTACTGGACAGGGGACCACCAAGAGACCCAGTACTTC.

The V and J genes are TRBV12-3 or TRBV12-4 and TRBJ2-1; D is undetermined. The CDR3 consists of 14 residues. Trimming pared 8 bases from V and 2 bases from J, leaving 13 bases between. CDR3 sequence: CASSAGRAYNEQFF. CDR3 DNA: TGTGCCAGCTCCGCCGGAAGAGCCTACAATGAGCAGTTCTTC.

The sample holds a few counts of this clonotype. Just one base apart from a much larger clone, this may be a read error. The chain is built from TRBV7-9 and TRBJ2-7; D call uncertain. The CDR3 is 12 amino acids. CDR1 SEHNR and CDR2 FQNEAQ come from the germline V gene (reference sequence). CDR3 DNA sequence: TGTGCCAGCAGCTTCCGGTCCTACGGGCAGTACTTC. This sequence encodes CASSFRSYGQYF.

V and J are TRBV20-1 and TRBJ2-7; the D is unclear. Trimming shortened V by 0 bases and J by 2 bases, and 14 bases separated the two germline ends. The CDR3 is made up of 15 amino acids. Germline V gene lookup returns CDR1 DFQATT and CDR2 SNEGSKA (reference sequence). The CDR3 bases are TGCAGTGCTAGAGATTTGCAGTTAGATCCCTACGAGCAGTACTTC. Translating it yields CSARDLQLDPYEQYF.

This clonotype was recorded at least ten times. This chain joins TRBV25-1 and TRBJ2-1; possibly TRBD2 for D (7 bases). Germline V gene data show CDR1 as MGHDK and CDR2 as SYGVNS. This CDR3 has 16 amino acids. V lost 1 base to trimming and J lost 1 base, with 11 bases between them. CDR3: CASSESGGPSYNEQFF. The CDR3 DNA sequence: TGTGCCAGCAGTGAATCGGGGGGCCCTTCCTACAATGAGCAGTTCTTC.

About this clonotype itself: This may come from a read error, since a much larger clone is one base off. The DNA of the CDR3 is TGTGCCAGCAGCCCCCGGCCGGGGGGGGCAGAGACCCTGTACTTC. Its translation: CASSPRPGGAETLYF. This sequence joins TRBV14 and TRBJ2-5; 8 bases map to TRBD2. This CDR3 contains 15 residues. In germline, CDR1 is SGHDN, CDR2 FVKESK. The whole variable domain, filled in from reference TRBV14 and TRBJ2-5, reads EAGVTQFPSHSVIEKGQTVTLRCDPISGHDNLYWYRRVMGKEIKFLLHFVKESKQDESGMPNNRFLAERTGGTYSTLKVQPAELEDSGVYFCASSPRPGGAETLYFGPGTRLLVL.

This clonotype has at least ten counts. J is TRBJ2-1 and V is TRBV4-1, with 7 bases identical to TRBD1. This CDR3 is 17 amino acids long. Germline loops: CDR1 MGHRA, CDR2 YSYEKL. After removal of 0 bases from V and 3 bases from J, the junction contained 8 bases not matched to a gene. The CDR3 spells CASSQDALRDSYNEQFF. DNA for the CDR3: TGCGCCAGCAGCCAAGATGCGCTGAGGGACAGCTACAATGAGCAGTTCTTC.

The sample holds many counts of this clonotype. CDR3 DNA sequence: TGTGCCAGCAGTTTCTCGGAAAGGGCCTACAATGAGCAGTTCTTC. Protein sequence: CASSFSERAYNEQFF. V usage is TRBV27 and J usage is TRBJ2-1; unclear D gene. The germline V gene encodes CDR1 MNHEY and CDR2 SMNVEV (reference sequence). The V end lost 3 bases, the J end lost 2 bases, and 11 bases lay between the germline ends. This CDR3 spans 15 amino acids.

The table lists this clonotype with many counts. V gene TRBV7-9 combines with J gene TRBJ1-5, with TRBD1 matching 10 bases. This CDR3 is 16 amino acids long. Trimming at V came to 4 bases and at J to 1 base, leaving 4 bases not matched to a gene. From germline, CDR1 is SEHNR and CDR2 FQNEAQ (reference sequence). The CDR3 here is CASSSSDRGSNQPQHF. CDR3 DNA: TGTGCCAGCAGCTCGTCGGACAGGGGGAGCAATCAGCCCCAGCATTTT.

This clonotype has ten or more counts. The DNA of the CDR3 is TGTGCCAGCAGCCAAGGAGGAAACACTGAAGCTTTCTTT. This codes for CASSQGGNTEAFF. The V gene is TRBV14, the J gene TRBJ1-1; D remains ambiguous. CDR3 length: 13 amino acids. Trimming left V 1 base short and J 2 bases short, with 5 bases between. Germline lookup yields CDR1 SGHDN and CDR2 FVKESK.

This clonotype was recorded at least ten times. The gene calls are TRBV6-5 and TRBJ2-7; D may be TRBD1 (5 bases). The CDR3 spans 15 residues. Looked up from germline, CDR1 is MNHEY and CDR2 is SVGAGI. Trimming cost V 8 bases and J 2 bases, with 19 bases left between them. Here the CDR3 reads CASRSIPTDPYEQYF. DNA for the CDR3: TGTGCCAGCCGGTCAATACCGACAGACCCCTACGAGCAGTACTTC.

This clonotype was seen at least ten times. V is TRBV7-2 and J is TRBJ2-1; TRBD2 is a possible D gene (6 bases). In germline, CDR1 is SGHTA, CDR2 FQGNSA. Trimming stripped 1 base from V and 2 bases from J, with 9 bases between. CDR3 size: 15 residues. Here the CDR3 reads CASSLVGGTYNEQFF. DNA of the CDR3: TGTGCCAGCAGCTTAGTCGGCGGGACCTACAATGAGCAGTTCTTC. The full variable domain, in which reference TRBV7-2 and TRBJ2-1 provide the parts outside the CDR3, is GAGVSQSPSNKVTEKGKDVELRCDPISGHTALYWYRQSLGQGLEFLIYFQGNSAPDKSGLPSDRFSAERTGGSVSTLTIQRTQQEDSAVYLCASSLVGGTYNEQFFGPGTRLTVL.

The rearrangement uses TRBV19 and TRBJ2-5, with D unclear. The germline gives CDR1 LNHDA, CDR2 SQIVND (reference sequence). This CDR3 spans 13 amino acids. Deletions cut 5 bases from V and 7 bases from J, with 14 bases between. The CDR3 nucleotides are TGTGCCAGTAGTCCTGGCCCCTCGTGGACCCAGTACTTC. Residues: CASSPGPSWTQYF.

A note on this clonotype: A read error is possible here, since a much larger clone lies one base away. The V call is TRBV6-5, the J call TRBJ1-4; D not resolved. The germline gives CDR1 MNHEY, CDR2 SVGAGI. This CDR3 has 13 residues. This CDR3 reads CASGEEGPEKLSF. The CDR3 coding sequence is TGTGCCAGCGGCGAGGAAGGGCCGGAAAAACTGTCTTTT.